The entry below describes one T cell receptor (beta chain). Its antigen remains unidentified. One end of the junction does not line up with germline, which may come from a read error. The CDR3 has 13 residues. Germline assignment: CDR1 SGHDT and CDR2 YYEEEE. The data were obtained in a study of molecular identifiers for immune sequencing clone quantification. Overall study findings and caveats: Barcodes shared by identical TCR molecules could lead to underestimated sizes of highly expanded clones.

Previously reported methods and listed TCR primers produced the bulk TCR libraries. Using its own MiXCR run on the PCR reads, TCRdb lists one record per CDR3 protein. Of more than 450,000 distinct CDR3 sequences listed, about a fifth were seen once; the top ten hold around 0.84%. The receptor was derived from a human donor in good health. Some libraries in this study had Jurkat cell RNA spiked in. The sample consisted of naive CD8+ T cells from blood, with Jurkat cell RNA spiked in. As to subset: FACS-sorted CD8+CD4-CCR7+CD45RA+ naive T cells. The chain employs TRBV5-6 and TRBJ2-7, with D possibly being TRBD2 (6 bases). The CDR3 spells CANSSGSSYEQYF. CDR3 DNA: TGTGCCAACAGCTCCGGGAGCTCCTACGAGCAGTACTTC.